Presented here are 19 T cell receptor beta chains from one specimen sequenced in a study of cytomegalovirus exposure and HLA in healthy donors. The PCR had 60 Vbeta and 13 Jbeta primers. TCRdb's copy holds only in-frame clones and misses some; the assay was immunoSEQ multiplex PCR. Found here are approximately 70,000 clones, about two thirds of them singletons; the top ten hold roughly 9.8%. The sequencing sample was made of PBMCs. All receptors derive from a woman in her forties or fifties in good health and CMV-seropositive.

This rearrangement joins TRBV6-6 to TRBJ2-7, with TRBD1 matching 9 bases. J lost 4 bases, V lost 6 bases, and 7 bases had no gene match. This CDR3 region has 14 residues. Germline V CDR1 and CDR2: MNHNY, SVGAGI (reference sequence). DNA of the CDR3: TGTGCCAGCAGGCGAGGACAGGGGTTTTACGAGCAGTACTTC. It codes for CASRRGQGFYEQYF.

This clone was counted only a few times. This chain links TRBV27 with TRBJ1-1; 10 bases agree with TRBD1. In germline, CDR1 is MNHEY, CDR2 SMNVEV (reference sequence). J lost 5 bases, V lost 5 bases, and 11 bases had no gene match. The CDR3 loop spans 16 amino acids. CDR3 sequence (DNA): TGTGCCAGCAGTACCCTATGGACAGGGGGAGGAACTGAAGCTTTCTTT. It is translated as CASSTLWTGGGTEAFF.

Only a few counts were recorded for this clone. V gene TRBV7-9 combines with J gene TRBJ1-1, with D unclear. CDR1 and CDR2 (germline): SEHNR, FQNEAQ (reference sequence). The CDR3 covers 9 residues. V was shortened by 10 bases and J by 6 bases, with 6 bases between the two germline ends. CDR3 in amino acids: CAIAPEAFF. For the CDR3, the DNA is TGTGCCATAGCCCCTGAAGCTTTCTTT. The variable domain in full, with the rest retrieved from reference TRBV7-9 and TRBJ1-1, is DTGVSQNPRHKITKRGQNVTFRCDPISEHNRLYWYRQTLGQGPEFLTYFQNEAQLEKSRLLSDRFSAERPKGSFSTLEIQRTEQGDSAMYLCAIAPEAFFGQGTRLTVV.

This clone was recorded only once. V usage is TRBV5-6 and J usage is TRBJ1-5; D might be TRBD1 (6 bases). The germline CDR1 and CDR2 sequences are SGHDT and YYEEEE. Trimming pared 1 base from V and 0 bases from J, leaving 14 bases between. The CDR3 extends over 17 amino acids. CDR3 nucleotide sequence: TGTGCCAGCAGCTTGCTCAGGGGAATTTATAGCAATCAGCCCCAGCATTTT. It encodes CASSLLRGIYSNQPQHF.

J is TRBJ1-4 and V is TRBV11-2; the match to TRBD1 covers 7 bases. Looked up from germline, CDR1 is SGHAT and CDR2 is FQNNGV. V trimming: 6 bases; J trimming: 8 bases; junction bases outside the gene matches: 9. The CDR3 is 14 residues long. CDR3 DNA: TGTGCCAGCAGTCGAGACAGGGTCGGCGAAAAACTGTTTTTT. This encodes CASSRDRVGEKLFF.

The chain links TRBV27 to TRBJ2-7, with D perhaps TRBD2 (6 bases). V was trimmed by 5 bases and J by 7 bases, leaving 15 bases between them. The germline CDR1 and CDR2 sequences are MNHEY and SMNVEV (reference sequence). The CDR3 is 13 amino acids. DNA for the CDR3: TGTGCCAGCAGTCGTCCGACCGGAGGGGAGCAGTACTTC. It specifies CASSRPTGGEQYF.

The chain recombines TRBV6-5 with TRBJ2-1; 7 bases fit TRBD1. J lost 4 bases, V lost 4 bases, and 7 bases had no gene match. Germline CDR1 reads MNHEY; CDR2 reads SVGAGI. This CDR3 spans 15 amino acids. The chain's CDR3 is CASSWRAGGYNEQFF. CDR3 DNA: TGTGCCAGCAGTTGGCGGGCAGGGGGATACAATGAGCAGTTCTTC.

The chain uses TRBV7-6 and TRBJ1-2; a possible D gene is TRBD1 (5 bases). This CDR3 spans 15 amino acids. Germline CDR1 is SGHVS and CDR2 is FNYEAQ. Trimming pared 5 bases from V and 9 bases from J, leaving 22 bases between. The DNA for the CDR3 is TGTGCCAGCAGCCAAGAGGCGGGGCAGGGCGTGAGCTACACCTTC. As protein: CASSQEAGQGVSYTF.

The rearrangement uses TRBV13 and TRBJ2-2; the match to TRBD2 covers 16 bases. With 0 bases clipped from V and 8 bases from J, the junction kept 6 bases outside the gene matches. From germline, CDR1 is PRHDT and CDR2 FYEKMQ (reference sequence). The CDR3 runs 18 residues. In DNA, the CDR3 is TGTGCCAGCAGCTTAGGTGGGACTAGCGGGGGGGCCCCGGGGGAGCTGTTTTTT. Protein: CASSLGGTSGGAPGELFF.

This rearrangement joins TRBV7-3 to TRBJ2-1, with a weak D call TRBD2 (5 bases). The CDR3 spans 15 residues. In germline, CDR1 is SGHTA, CDR2 FQGTGA. Trimming shortened V by 5 bases and J by 4 bases, and 15 bases separated the two germline ends. CDR3 nucleotides: TGTGCCAGCAGCCCCCGGAATAGCGTGTACAATGAGCAGTTCTTC. It encodes CASSPRNSVYNEQFF.

The chain couples TRBV28 to TRBJ1-1; 10 nucleotides agree with TRBD1. The V and J ends lost 5 bases and 6 bases, in that order; junction bases with no gene match: 9. In germline, CDR1 is MDHEN, CDR2 SYDVKM. CDR3 length: 15 residues. The CDR3 DNA reads as TGTGCCAGCAGTCCCTGGACAGGGGGGCAGGCTGAAGCTTTCTTT. Its translation is CASSPWTGGQAEAFF.

V usage is TRBV11-2 and J usage is TRBJ1-3, with D tentatively TRBD1 (5 bases). Trimming took 5 bases from V and 4 from J, leaving 12 bases between them. Germline V gene lookup returns CDR1 SGHAT and CDR2 FQNNGV. There are 14 residues in the CDR3. The CDR3 bases are TGTGCCAGCAGCCTGTCGACAGCAGGAAACACCATATATTTT. The encoded protein is CASSLSTAGNTIYF.

This rearrangement joins TRBV30 to TRBJ1-2; tentatively, D is TRBD1 (5 bases). V was shortened by 0 bases and J by 8 bases, with 16 bases between the two germline ends. The CDR3 covers 14 residues. The germline CDR1 and CDR2 sequences are GTSNPN and SVGIG (reference sequence). CDR3 protein: CAWSVMGLDVGYTF. For the CDR3, the DNA is TGTGCCTGGAGTGTAATGGGACTAGACGTCGGCTACACCTTC.

The chain is built from TRBV28 and TRBJ2-7; the match to TRBD1 covers 10 bases. V lost 7 bases and J lost 6; bases outside the gene matches: 9. The CDR3 runs to 14 residues. Per germline, CDR1 MDHEN and CDR2 SYDVKM. The CDR3 region is CASIPGTGAIEQYF. Here the CDR3 DNA reads TGTGCCAGCATCCCCGGGACAGGGGCGATCGAGCAGTACTTC.

The gene calls are TRBV6-4 and TRBJ2-1, with 11 bases lining up with TRBD2. The germline V gene encodes CDR1 MRHNA and CDR2 SNTAGT. The CDR3 has 11 amino acids. V shed 8 bases, J shed 14 bases, and the junction held 5 bases outside the gene matches. As DNA, the CDR3 is TGTGCCAGCGCACTAGCGGGGGCCAAGTTCTTC. Its translation is CASALAGAKFF.

The V call is TRBV11-2, the J call TRBJ1-3; 8 bases align to TRBD1. CDR1 and CDR2 (germline): SGHAT, FQNNGV. J was trimmed by 3 bases and V by 5 bases; bases with no gene match: 3. The CDR3 sequence is 14 residues long. CDR3 sequence reads: CASSPDRGGNTIYF. CDR3 sequence (DNA): TGTGCCAGCAGCCCAGACAGGGGTGGAAACACCATATATTTT.

J is TRBJ1-1 and V is TRBV9; no reliable D call. This CDR3 comprises 13 residues. Germline V gives CDR1 SGDLS, CDR2 YYNGEE. The V gene lost 4 bases and the J gene lost 0 bases, with 7 bases spanning the gap. This CDR3 is CASSRALNTEAFF. The CDR3 DNA is TGTGCCAGCAGCCGAGCATTGAACACTGAAGCTTTCTTT.

This chain uses TRBV29-1 with TRBJ1-2; D perhaps matches TRBD1 (5 bases). The germline V gene has CDR1 SQVTM and CDR2 ANQGSEA. V lost 1 base and J 8 bases, leaving 17 bases between the germline ends. CDR3 size: 14 residues. CDR3 nucleotides: TGCAGCGTTGAAGGGAATTTTCAGGGTGGCGGCTACACCTTC. It yields the protein CSVEGNFQGGGYTF.

V usage is TRBV2 and J usage is TRBJ1-1; D remains unclear. The V end lost 3 bases, the J end lost 1 base, and 6 bases lay between the germline ends. This CDR3 is built from 13 residues. Germline CDR1 SNHLY, CDR2 FYNNEI. The CDR3 loop is CASSDPGNTEAFF. The CDR3 bases are TGTGCCAGCAGTGATCCAGGGAACACTGAAGCTTTCTTT.